The 8 T cell receptor beta chains reported below all come from one sample, sequenced in a study of shared clonotypes between healthy human individuals. This table comes from immunoSEQ multiplex PCR, and its TCRdb copy is limited to in-frame clones, with some not included. The sample yields hundreds of thousands of clones, about 90% seen once. Naive CD8 isolation took CD45RO-negative cells positively selected for CCR7 and excluded terminally differentiated effector memory CD45RA+ cells. The source material was naive CD8+ T cells sorted from blood. The receptors were sampled from a man younger than 40 in good health.

This rearrangement joins TRBV7-9 to TRBJ2-3; no definite D call. The CDR3 is 16 amino acids. Germline assignment: CDR1 SEHNR and CDR2 FQNEAQ (reference sequence). Trimming cost V 4 bases and J 3 bases, with 17 bases left between them. This chain's CDR3 is CASSSTGLRRTDTQYF. The CDR3 nucleotides are TGTGCCAGCAGCTCCACGGGCTTGCGGCGGACAGATACGCAGTATTTT.

The gene calls are TRBV11-2 and TRBJ2-3; 8 nucleotides agree with TRBD2. Germline V CDR1 and CDR2: SGHAT, FQNNGV. The CDR3 totals 15 residues. V trimming: 5 bases; J trimming: 1 base; junction bases outside the gene matches: 5. The CDR3 here is CASSNLGGGTDTQYF. The CDR3 DNA reads TGTGCCAGCAGCAACCTCGGGGGGGGCACAGATACGCAGTATTTT.

Turning to this clone: Other DNA sequences of this sample code for an identical CDR3. V is TRBV27 and J is TRBJ2-7; D is perhaps TRBD1 (5 bases). Per the germline V gene, CDR1 is MNHEY and CDR2 is SMNVEV (reference sequence). This CDR3 is 13 amino acids long. The V end lost 2 bases, the J end lost 3 bases, and 8 bases lay between the germline ends. CDR3 region: CASSLRGGYEQYF. The CDR3, as DNA: TGTGCCAGCAGTTTAAGGGGTGGCTACGAGCAGTACTTC.

The chain is built from TRBV29-1 and TRBJ1-5, with a possible D match to TRBD1 (6 bases). Germline V CDR1 and CDR2: SQVTM, ANQGSEA. Trimming took 7 bases from V and 0 from J, leaving 10 bases between them. The CDR3 runs 13 residues. The CDR3 loop is CSARTDSNQPQHF. Written as DNA, the CDR3 is TGCAGCGCCCGGACAGATAGCAATCAGCCCCAGCATTTT.

As regards this clone: The identical CDR3 is also encoded by other nucleotide sequences in the sample. The chain employs TRBV9 and TRBJ1-1; D perhaps matches TRBD1 (5 bases). The CDR3 is 15 amino acids. Germline V lookup: CDR1 SGDLS, CDR2 YYNGEE. V gave up 2 bases and J gave up 0 bases, with 11 bases separating them. In DNA, the CDR3 is TGTGCCAGCAGCGTGGGTCGGGGACTGAACACTGAAGCTTTCTTT. The encoded protein is CASSVGRGLNTEAFF.

The V and J genes are TRBV7-9 and TRBJ2-1; 13 bases align to TRBD2. V shed 5 bases, J shed 5 bases, and the junction held 3 bases outside the gene matches. This CDR3 contains 15 residues. CDR1 is SEHNR, CDR2 FQNEAQ, per germline (reference sequence). CDR3 sequence reads: CASSKGLAGDNEQFF. The CDR3 bases are TGTGCCAGCAGCAAAGGACTAGCGGGAGACAATGAGCAGTTCTTC.

The rearrangement joins TRBV14 to TRBJ1-4; no clear D gene. The V and J ends lost 0 bases and 6 bases respectively, with 11 bases between them. This CDR3 contains 15 residues. Germline CDR1 is SGHDN and CDR2 is FVKESK. In nucleotides, the CDR3 is TGTGCCAGCAGCCAAGATGTTACGCTGGATGAAAAACTGTTTTTT. It codes for CASSQDVTLDEKLFF.

The gene calls are TRBV4-3 and TRBJ2-6; D remains ambiguous. The CDR3 sequence is 15 residues long. The V end was cut by 4 bases, the J end by 0 bases, with 7 bases between. The V gene's germline CDR1 is LGHNA and CDR2 YSLEER. This CDR3 reads CASSLASSGANVLTF. CDR3 sequence (DNA): TGCGCCAGCAGCCTAGCAAGCTCTGGGGCCAACGTCCTGACTTTC.